This T cell receptor beta chain is drawn from a study of T cell responses to AZD1222 COVID-19 vaccine. Study-wide results and limits: Following two doses of AZD1222, Spike-specific TCR breadth and depth rose.

Germline CDR1 SGHTA, CDR2 FQGNSA. Deletions cut 5 bases from V and 5 bases from J, with 16 bases between. The CDR3 sequence is 14 residues long. Profiling relied on immunoSEQ multiplex PCR, and the TCRdb table lists in-frame clones only, not all of them. The sample lists over 130,000 clones, more than 70% occurring once. As regards this clone: Its antigen is currently unknown.

This clonotype originated in an adult who received the AZD1222 COVID-19 vaccine. This chain uses TRBV7-2 with TRBJ2-7; D not certain. The sample in question was peripheral blood, obtained 28 days after the second AZD1222 dose. The CDR3 here is CASSAAIKGDEQYF. For the CDR3, the DNA is TGTGCCAGCAGCGCCGCTATTAAGGGTGACGAGCAGTACTTC.